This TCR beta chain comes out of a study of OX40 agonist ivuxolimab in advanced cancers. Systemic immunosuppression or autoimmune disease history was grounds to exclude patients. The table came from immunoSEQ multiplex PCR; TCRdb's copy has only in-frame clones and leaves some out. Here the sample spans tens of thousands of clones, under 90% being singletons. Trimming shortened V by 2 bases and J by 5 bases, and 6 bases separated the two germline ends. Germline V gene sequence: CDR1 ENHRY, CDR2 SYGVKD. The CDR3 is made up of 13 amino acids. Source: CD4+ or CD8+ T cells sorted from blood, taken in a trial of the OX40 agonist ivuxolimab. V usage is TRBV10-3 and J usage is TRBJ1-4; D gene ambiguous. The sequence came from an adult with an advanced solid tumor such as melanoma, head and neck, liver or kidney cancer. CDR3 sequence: CAISEDKNEKLFF. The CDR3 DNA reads TGTGCCATCAGTGAGGACAAGAATGAAAAACTGTTTTTT.